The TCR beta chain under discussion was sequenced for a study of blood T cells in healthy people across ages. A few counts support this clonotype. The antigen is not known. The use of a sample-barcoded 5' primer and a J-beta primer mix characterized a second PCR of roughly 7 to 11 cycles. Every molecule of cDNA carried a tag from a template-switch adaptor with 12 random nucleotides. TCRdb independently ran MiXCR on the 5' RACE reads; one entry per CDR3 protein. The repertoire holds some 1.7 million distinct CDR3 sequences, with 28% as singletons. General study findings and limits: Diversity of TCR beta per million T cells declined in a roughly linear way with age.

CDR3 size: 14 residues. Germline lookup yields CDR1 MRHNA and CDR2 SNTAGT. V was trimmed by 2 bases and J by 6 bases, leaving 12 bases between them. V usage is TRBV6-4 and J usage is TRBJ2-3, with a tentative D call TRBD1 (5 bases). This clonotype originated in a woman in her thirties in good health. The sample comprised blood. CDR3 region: CASSDRSRGDTQYF. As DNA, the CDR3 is TGTGCCAGCAGTGACAGGTCTAGGGGTGATACGCAGTATTTT.